Shown below are 17 T cell receptor beta chains from a single sample sequenced in a study of blood T cell repertoires in COVID-19. The table came from immunoSEQ multiplex PCR; TCRdb's copy has only in-frame clones and leaves some out. The data contain more than 150,000 clones, approximately 85% of them singletons. The sequenced sample was peripheral blood. The receptors come from an elderly woman with acute or convalescent COVID-19.

This clone came up once. A much more abundant neighbour one base away suggests this may be a read error. Other DNA sequences of this sample code for an identical CDR3. The gene calls are TRBV5-1 and TRBJ1-5, with 7 bases aligning to TRBD1. The CDR3 has 13 residues. With 5 bases clipped from V and 5 bases from J, the junction kept 4 bases outside the gene matches. Germline V CDR1 and CDR2: SGHRS, YFSETQ. The CDR3 reads CASSPTGDQPQHF. In DNA form, the CDR3 reads TGCGCCAGCAGTCCTACAGGGGATCAGCCCCAGCATTTT.

This clone was picked up a small number of times. The V gene is TRBV12-5, the J gene TRBJ2-2, with a possible D match to TRBD1 (5 bases). The germline V gene encodes CDR1 LGHNT and CDR2 FRNRAP. Trimming shortened V by 4 bases and J by 4 bases, and 16 bases separated the two germline ends. This CDR3 comprises 16 residues. The CDR3 here is CASGYLQASATGELFF. The CDR3 coding sequence is TGTGCTAGTGGTTACCTACAGGCCAGCGCCACCGGGGAGCTGTTTTTT.

V is TRBV7-2 and J is TRBJ2-7; 15 nucleotides agree with TRBD2. The CDR3 extends over 15 amino acids. V was pared by 5 bases and J by 7 bases, with 6 bases of the junction left unmatched. Germline CDR1 and CDR2: SGHTA and FQGNSA. The DNA for the CDR3 is TGTGCCAGCAGCGGACTAGCGGGGGGGCCGGAAGAGCAGTACTTC. It encodes CASSGLAGGPEEQYF.

This rearrangement joins TRBV5-1 to TRBJ1-5; TRBD1 might be the D (5 bases). From germline, CDR1 is SGHRS and CDR2 YFSETQ. CDR3 size: 17 residues. V gave up 0 bases and J gave up 1 base, with 14 bases separating them. The CDR3: CASSLDWGGRSNQPQHF. The CDR3 DNA reads as TGCGCCAGCAGCTTGGATTGGGGGGGAAGAAGCAATCAGCCCCAGCATTTT.

This clone turned up a few times. V gene TRBV7-7 combines with J gene TRBJ2-1; 7 bases fit TRBD2. V dropped 3 bases and J dropped 7; count of bases not matched to a gene: 9. CDR3 size: 15 residues. Looked up from germline, CDR1 is SSHAT and CDR2 is FNYEAQ (reference sequence). CDR3 sequence reads: CASSLAASGMNEQFF. In DNA form, the CDR3 reads TGTGCCAGCAGCTTGGCGGCTAGCGGCATGAATGAGCAGTTCTTC.

This clone was found once. The CDR3 spells CASSLAAGLNTGELFF. CDR3 bases: TGCGCCAGCAGCTTGGCCGCGGGACTCAACACCGGGGAGCTGTTTTTT. This chain connects TRBV5-1 to TRBJ2-2; D is perhaps TRBD2 (6 bases). The CDR3 consists of 16 residues. V lost 0 bases to trimming and J lost 2 bases, with 11 bases between them. The V gene's germline CDR1 is SGHRS and CDR2 YFSETQ.

The chain is built from TRBV11-2 and TRBJ1-4, with TRBD1 matching 12 bases. Trimming cost V 4 bases and J 5 bases; bases outside gene matches: 5. Germline CDR1 SGHAT, CDR2 FQNNGV. The CDR3 runs 16 residues. The CDR3, as DNA: TGTGCCAGCAGCTGGGGGACAGGGGGCCGCAATGAAAAACTGTTTTTT. It yields the protein CASSWGTGGRNEKLFF.

V usage is TRBV9 and J usage is TRBJ2-7; TRBD2 aligns across 9 bases. The V gene end was trimmed by 4 bases and the J gene end by 4 bases; junction bases not matched to a gene: 9. The CDR3 has 15 residues. The germline CDR1 and CDR2 sequences are SGDLS and YYNGEE. This CDR3 is CASSFGTSSKYEQYF. The CDR3 DNA reads TGTGCCAGCAGCTTTGGGACTAGCTCCAAGTACGAGCAGTACTTC.

This rearrangement joins TRBV4-3 to TRBJ1-4; D might be TRBD1 (6 bases). From germline, CDR1 is LGHNA and CDR2 YSLEER. The ends were cut back, 0 bases at V and 8 bases at J, with 7 bases in the middle. The CDR3 sequence is 13 residues long. DNA of the CDR3: TGCGCCAGCAGCCAAGAGAGGGGGGAAAAACTGTTTTTT. It specifies CASSQERGEKLFF.

This clone was picked up a small number of times. This chain connects TRBV27 to TRBJ1-2; the D is unclear. The CDR3 has 17 residues. The ends were cut back, 5 bases at V and 1 base at J, with 20 bases in the middle. Germline CDR1 is MNHEY and CDR2 is SMNVEV (reference sequence). The CDR3 loop is CASSAWEELKSNYGYTF. DNA of the CDR3: TGTGCCAGCAGTGCCTGGGAGGAGCTAAAAAGTAACTATGGCTACACCTTC.

This clone was seen a handful of times. The CDR3 region has the DNA TGTGCCAGCAGTGTCACTAGCCGGGCCACCGGGGAGCTGTTTTTT. Protein product: CASSVTSRATGELFF. The rearrangement joins TRBV2 to TRBJ2-2; TRBD2 might be the D (6 bases). The length of the CDR3 is 15 residues. Between the trimmed V and J ends, which lost 4 bases and 4 bases, there was a span of 13 bases. Germline assignment: CDR1 SNHLY and CDR2 FYNNEI.

This chain uses TRBV27 with TRBJ1-2; tentatively, D is TRBD1 (6 bases). Trimming shortened V by 4 bases and J by 1 base, and 13 bases separated the two germline ends. The germline CDR1 and CDR2 sequences are MNHEY and SMNVEV (reference sequence). CDR3 length: 15 residues. CDR3 amino acids: CASSSISQGNYGYTF. In nucleotides, the CDR3 is TGTGCCAGCAGTTCCATTTCACAGGGTAACTATGGCTACACCTTC.

J is TRBJ2-6 and V is TRBV4-3, with 10 bases matching TRBD2. The germline CDR1 and CDR2 sequences are LGHNA and YSLEER. V gave up 3 bases and J gave up 0 bases; unmatched junction bases: 14. This CDR3 has 21 amino acids. The CDR3 nucleotides read TGCGCCAGCAGCCAGACCCTCCGGCTAGCGGGGGCCCGCTCTGGGGCCAACGTCCTGACTTTC. Translating it yields CASSQTLRLAGARSGANVLTF.

This chain uses TRBV2 with TRBJ1-3; no reliable D call. Trimming cost V 7 bases and J 3 bases, with 13 bases left between them. The CDR3 covers 14 residues. Looked up from germline, CDR1 is SNHLY and CDR2 is FYNNEI. The CDR3 region has the DNA TGTGCCAGCATATTGCGGTCGAGTGGAAACACCATATATTTT. Its translation: CASILRSSGNTIYF.

This clone was seen a few times. The rearrangement uses TRBV5-4 and TRBJ2-3; TRBD1 aligns across 8 bases. The CDR3 totals 14 residues. Germline values: CDR1 SGHNT, CDR2 YYREEE (reference sequence). V lost 7 bases, J lost 6 bases, and 10 bases stayed unmatched. This CDR3 is CASGQGPHTDTQYF. The CDR3 coding sequence is TGTGCCAGCGGACAGGGACCCCACACTGATACGCAGTATTTT.

The chain combines TRBV19 with TRBJ1-2; no definite D call. The CDR3 consists of 14 residues. V dropped 5 bases and J dropped 4 bases, with 14 bases sitting between them. CDR1 and CDR2 (germline): LNHDA, SQIVND (reference sequence). The CDR3 DNA is TGTGCCAGTAGTCCCCGGGTCATCGGCTATGGCTACACCTTC. This translates into CASSPRVIGYGYTF.

This clone was seen a single time. V usage is TRBV7-9 and J usage is TRBJ1-1, with 12 bases lining up with TRBD1. Germline V gene lookup returns CDR1 SEHNR and CDR2 FQNEAQ (reference sequence). V lost 4 bases to trimming and J lost 7 bases; unmatched junction nucleotides: 10. This CDR3 has 16 residues. DNA of the CDR3: TGTGCCAGCAGCTGGGAGGGACAGGGGGCGCGAGGTGAAGCTTTCTTT. Translated, it gives CASSWEGQGARGEAFF.